The entry that follows covers one TCR beta chain sequence. Which antigen it targets is not known. No base quality information exists; no much larger clone differs at one position. This sample was sequenced with an Illumina NovaSeq 6000. TCRalpha and TCRbeta cDNA libraries were built by 5'RACE with constant-segment primers, adding sample barcodes and unique molecular identifiers. RNA was extracted from every sample with Trizol reagent. Libraries were amplified in two PCR steps, with a second sample barcode and Illumina TruSeq adapters added in the second step. Libraries were sequenced on an Illumina NovaSeq with 2 x 150 bp paired-end reads. Regarding the original processing steps: The reads were demultiplexed and collapsed into UMI-guided consensus sequences using migec v1.2.7. Using mixcr v2.1.11, the UMI consensuses were aligned to TRA and TRB V and J templates and assembled into clonotypes. A clonotype was counted as expanded or contracted only when both edgeR and NoisET called the clonotype significant, with the noise models trained on biological replicates. For edgeR calls, the cutoffs were a false discovery rate-adjusted p below 0.01 and a log2 fold-change threshold of 1. PCA with hierarchical clustering of max-normalized trajectories of the 1000 most abundant clonotypes was used as exploratory dynamics analysis. Each responding clone was given a CD4 or CD8 phenotype based on the CD4+ and CD8+ repertoires, which had been sequenced separately. TCRdb trimmed the raw reads at Q25, called clones with MiXCR and kept productive beta chains. Entries are consolidated by CDR3 protein sequence, retaining the most common genes and DNA. The V and J calls and clone size are TCRdb's, not the authors'. The sample table holds about 250,000 distinct CDR3 sequences, of which 15% to 17% were seen once. The top ten constitute over 2% of the sample.

Ficoll-Paque density gradient centrifugation was the method used to isolate PBMCs. The record originates from a study of T-cell memory formation after mild COVID-19 listed by TCRdb under 2021. Study-level background: Most TCR sequence clusters were specific to one of the two donors. In two donors, T-cell clones that expanded and contracted after mild COVID-19 were tracked by sequencing TCRalpha and TCRbeta repertoires over time. Two young, previously healthy adult volunteers, one female and one male, were included in the cohort.

CDR1 and CDR2 are drawn from the germline V gene: MNHNS, SASEGT. The CDR3 sequence holds 15 residues, the cysteine and phenylalanine included. CDR3 DNA only is kept here, 45 bases in frame from base 1. Trimming accounts for 1 base at V and 5 bases at J, while the number of junction bases matched to no gene is 3. Summary of the overall study and its limitations: Some responding clones were found in pre-infection memory, which suggests that pre-existing cross-reactive memory T cells took part in the SARS-CoV-2 response. Clones contracting from day 15 to 85 had balanced CD4/CD8 phenotypes, while a second wave expanding from day 15 to 37 was biased towards CD4+. SARS-CoV-2 specificity of the second-wave clones peaking on day 37 was not confirmed. Contracting CD4+ clones appeared mostly in the CM and EM memory subsets, whereas CD8+ clones were enriched in EMRA. The study included only a couple of mild cases, and larger cohorts that include severe cases with pre-infection samples were judged to be necessary.

The sequence joins TRBV6-1 to TRBJ2-5, and TRBD1 aligns with 11 junction nucleotides. The sample consisted of PBMCs or a T cell subset sorted from them (not recorded which). The TCR comes from an adult woman who had mild COVID-19 (a few samples of this study predate the infection). The sample titles of this study are shuffled in the database, so cell type and time point are left out; the donor was told from shared clones. The CDR3 protein: CASSEGTGGRETQYF. In nucleotides, the sequence is TGTGCCAGCAGTGAAGGGACAGGGGGCAGGGAGACCCAGTACTTC.